This T cell receptor beta chain was sequenced for a study of cytomegalovirus exposure and HLA in healthy donors. Overall study findings and caveats: CMV serostatus alone was available as immune exposure information. Later work found that TCR association rates differed between HLA loci; DRB1 had the most and HLA-C the fewest. Later analysis suggested links between common viral pathogens and several top significant clusters. Using a false discovery rate of 0.05, a later analysis showed that 16,951 TCR beta sequences were associated with HLA alleles.

Remarks on this clone: Its antigen is not identified.

PCR amplification relied on 60 Vbeta primers (plus 13 Jbeta primers). Assay used: immunoSEQ multiplex PCR; TCRdb lists only in-frame clones, some missing. Of about 120,000 clones in the sample, 80% were seen once. In germline, CDR1 is SGHVS, CDR2 FQNEAQ. CDR3 length equals 15 residues. Trimming took 2 bases from V and 2 from J; bases not matched to a gene: 1. The rearrangement links TRBV7-8 to TRBJ1-4, with 8 nucleotides matching TRBD1. Sequenced: PBMCs. The sequence came from a male donor in good health and CMV-seronegative. CDR3 sequence: CASSLRTGTNEKLFF. CDR3 coding DNA: TGTGCCAGCAGCTTACGGACAGGGACTAATGAAAAACTGTTTTTT.